This T cell receptor beta chain was recorded in a study of T cells in Graves' hyperthyroidism and ophthalmopathy. J gave up 4 bases and V 6 bases, and 9 bases lay outside the gene matches. Germline V gene sequence: CDR1 DFQATT, CDR2 SNEGSKA (reference sequence). This CDR3 is 15 amino acids long. Amplified TCR beta CDR3 regions derived from RNA transcripts. A set of HTBI primers served as the primers for a first-round RT-PCR of the TCR CDR3. Each CDR3 protein is one row after TCRdb ran MiXCR on the multiplex PCR reads. Of about 600,000 distinct CDR3 sequences in the sample, 11% to 15% are singletons; the top ten hold about 6.6%. This clonotype was observed a few times.

The sequenced sample consisted of blood. The sequence was obtained from a woman between 18 and 29 years old with Graves' ophthalmopathy. V gene TRBV20-1 combines with J gene TRBJ2-1; TRBD2 matches 10 bases. CDR3 sequence: CSARPASGSYNEQFF. The CDR3 region has the DNA TGCAGTGCCCGCCCCGCTAGCGGGAGTTACAATGAGCAGTTCTTC.